What follows describes a single T cell receptor beta chain. V was pared by 0 bases and J by 5 bases, with 6 bases between. Germline loops: CDR1 SGHRS, CDR2 YFSETQ. This CDR3 is 13 amino acids long. The data are from a study of T cell responses to AZD1222 COVID-19 vaccine. Only in-frame clones appear in the TCRdb table, and some are missing; sequencing was by immunoSEQ multiplex PCR. The sample comprises about 88,000 clones, over 75% of which are singletons, and approximately 5% rests with the top ten. This sequence joins TRBV5-1 and TRBJ2-1; unclear D gene. The source of this sequence is an adult who received the AZD1222 COVID-19 vaccine. The source material was peripheral blood, sampled 28 days after the second AZD1222 dose. CDR3 DNA: TGCGCCAGCAGCTTGGGGGCCCACAATGAGCAGTTCTTC. Amino acid sequence: CASSLGAHNEQFF.